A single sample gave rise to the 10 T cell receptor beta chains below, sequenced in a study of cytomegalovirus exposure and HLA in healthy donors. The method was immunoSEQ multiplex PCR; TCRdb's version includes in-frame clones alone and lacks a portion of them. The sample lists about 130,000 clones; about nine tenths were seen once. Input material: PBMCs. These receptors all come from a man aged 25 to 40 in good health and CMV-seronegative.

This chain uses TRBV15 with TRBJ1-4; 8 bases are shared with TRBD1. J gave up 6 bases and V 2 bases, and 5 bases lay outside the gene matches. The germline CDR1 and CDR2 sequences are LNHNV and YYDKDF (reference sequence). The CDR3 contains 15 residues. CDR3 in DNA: TGTGCCACCAGCAGATCACAGGGGGGTTATGAAAAACTGTTTTTT. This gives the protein CATSRSQGGYEKLFF.

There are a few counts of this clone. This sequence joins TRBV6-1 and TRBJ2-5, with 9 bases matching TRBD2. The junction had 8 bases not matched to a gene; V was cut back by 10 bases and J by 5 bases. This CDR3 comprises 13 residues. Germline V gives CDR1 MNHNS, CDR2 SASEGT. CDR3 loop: CAITGTSLETQYF. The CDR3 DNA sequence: TGTGCCATCACCGGGACTAGCCTCGAGACCCAGTACTTC.

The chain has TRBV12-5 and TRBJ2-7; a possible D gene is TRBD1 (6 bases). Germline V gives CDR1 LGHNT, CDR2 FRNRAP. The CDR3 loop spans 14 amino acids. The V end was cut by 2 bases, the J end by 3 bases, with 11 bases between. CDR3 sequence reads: CASGLWIRGYEQYF. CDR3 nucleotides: TGTGCTAGTGGTTTGTGGATCAGGGGCTACGAGCAGTACTTC.

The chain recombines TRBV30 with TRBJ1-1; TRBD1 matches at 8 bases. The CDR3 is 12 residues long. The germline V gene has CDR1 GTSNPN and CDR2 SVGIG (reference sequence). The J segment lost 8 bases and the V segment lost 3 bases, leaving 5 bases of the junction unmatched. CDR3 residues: CAWREGTGEAFF. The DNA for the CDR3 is TGTGCCTGGAGAGAAGGGACAGGAGAAGCTTTCTTT.

The CDR3 DNA reads as TGTGCCAGCAGCGGCTTGGGGAGGGCTTTCTTT. It is translated as CASSGLGRAFF. This rearrangement joins TRBV27 to TRBJ1-1, with D unclear. Germline lookup yields CDR1 MNHEY and CDR2 SMNVEV (reference sequence). This CDR3 is 11 amino acids long. Trimming stripped 6 bases from V and 11 bases from J, with 13 bases between.

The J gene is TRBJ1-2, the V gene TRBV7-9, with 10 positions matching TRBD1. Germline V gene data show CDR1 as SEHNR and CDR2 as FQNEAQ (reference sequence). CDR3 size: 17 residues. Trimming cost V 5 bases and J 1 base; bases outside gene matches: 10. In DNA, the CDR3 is TGTGCCAGCAGCCCCGCGGGGACAGGGGTTTATAACTATGGCTACACCTTC. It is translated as CASSPAGTGVYNYGYTF.

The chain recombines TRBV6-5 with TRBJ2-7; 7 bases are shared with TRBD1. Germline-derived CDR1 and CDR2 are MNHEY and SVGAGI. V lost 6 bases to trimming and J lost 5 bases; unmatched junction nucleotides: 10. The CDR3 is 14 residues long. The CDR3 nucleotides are TGTGCCAGCAGAACGGACAGGTACCCTCACGAGCAGTACTTC. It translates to CASRTDRYPHEQYF.

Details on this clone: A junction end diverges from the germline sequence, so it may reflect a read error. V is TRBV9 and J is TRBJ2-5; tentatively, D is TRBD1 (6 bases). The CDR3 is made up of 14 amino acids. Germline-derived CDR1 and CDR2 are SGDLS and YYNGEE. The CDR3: CASTVGTSQETQYF. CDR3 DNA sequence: TGTGCCAGCACCGTAGGGACAAGCCAAGAGACCCAGTACTTC.

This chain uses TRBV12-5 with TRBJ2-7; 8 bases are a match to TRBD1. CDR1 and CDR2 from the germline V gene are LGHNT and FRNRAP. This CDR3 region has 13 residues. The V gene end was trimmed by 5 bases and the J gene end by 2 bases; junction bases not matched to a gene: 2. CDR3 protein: CASGGRGPYEQYF. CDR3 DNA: TGTGCTAGTGGTGGCAGGGGGCCCTACGAGCAGTACTTC.

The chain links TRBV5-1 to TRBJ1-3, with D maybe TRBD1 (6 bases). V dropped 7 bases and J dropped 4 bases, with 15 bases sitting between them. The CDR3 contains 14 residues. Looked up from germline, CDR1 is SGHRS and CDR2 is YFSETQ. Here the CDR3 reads CASFFSGEGNTIYF. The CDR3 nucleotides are TGCGCCAGCTTCTTTTCAGGGGAAGGAAACACCATATATTTT. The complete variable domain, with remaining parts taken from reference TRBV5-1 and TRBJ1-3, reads KAGVTQTPRYLIKTRGQQVTLSCSPISGHRSVSWYQQTPGQGLQFLFEYFSETQRNKGNFPGRFSGRQFSNSRSEMNVSTLELGDSALYLCASFFSGEGNTIYFGEGSWLTVV.